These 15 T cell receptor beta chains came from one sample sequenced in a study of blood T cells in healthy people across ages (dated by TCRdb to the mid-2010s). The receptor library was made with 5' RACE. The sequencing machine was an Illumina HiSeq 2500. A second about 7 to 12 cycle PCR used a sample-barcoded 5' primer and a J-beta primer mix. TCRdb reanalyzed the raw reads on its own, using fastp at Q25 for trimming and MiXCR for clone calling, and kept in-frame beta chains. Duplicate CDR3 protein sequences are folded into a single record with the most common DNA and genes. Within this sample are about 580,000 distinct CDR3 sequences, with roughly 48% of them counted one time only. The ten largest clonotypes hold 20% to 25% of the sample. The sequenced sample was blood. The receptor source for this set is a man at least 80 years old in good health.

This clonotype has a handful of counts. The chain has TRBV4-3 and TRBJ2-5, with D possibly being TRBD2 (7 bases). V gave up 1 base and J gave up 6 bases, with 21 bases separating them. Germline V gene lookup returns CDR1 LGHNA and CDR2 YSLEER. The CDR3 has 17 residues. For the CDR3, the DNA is TGCGCCAGCAGCCAAGTCCAAGGGGGGGGACCTGGGAAGACCCAGTACTTC. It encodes CASSQVQGGGPGKTQYF.

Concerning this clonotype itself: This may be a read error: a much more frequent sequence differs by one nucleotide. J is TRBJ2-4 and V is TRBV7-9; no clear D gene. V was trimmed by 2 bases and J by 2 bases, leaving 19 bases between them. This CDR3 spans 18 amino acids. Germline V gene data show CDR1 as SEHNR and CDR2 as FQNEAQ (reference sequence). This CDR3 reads CASSLTHRLLPTKNIQYF. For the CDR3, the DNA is TGTGCCAGCAGCTTAACTCATAGACTCCTGCCCACCAAAAACATTCAGTACTTC.

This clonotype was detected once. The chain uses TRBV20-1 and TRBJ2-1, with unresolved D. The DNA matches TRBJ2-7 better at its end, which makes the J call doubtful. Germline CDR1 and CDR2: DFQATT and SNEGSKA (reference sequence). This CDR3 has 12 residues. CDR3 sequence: CSVNLAYNEQYF. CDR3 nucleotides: TGCAGTGTTAACCTCGCCTACAATGAGCAGTACTTC.

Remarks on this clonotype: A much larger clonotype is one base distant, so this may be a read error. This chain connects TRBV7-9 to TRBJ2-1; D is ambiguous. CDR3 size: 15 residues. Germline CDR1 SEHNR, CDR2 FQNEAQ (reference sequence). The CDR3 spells CASGFDSSSYNEQFF. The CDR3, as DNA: TGTGCCAGCGGCTTCGACTCGAGCTCCTACAATGAGCAGTTCTTC.

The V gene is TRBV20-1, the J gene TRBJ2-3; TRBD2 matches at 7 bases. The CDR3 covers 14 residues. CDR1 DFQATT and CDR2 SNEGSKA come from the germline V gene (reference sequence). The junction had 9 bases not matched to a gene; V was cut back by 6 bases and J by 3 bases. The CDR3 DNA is TGCAGTGCCCCGGGCGGGAGTTTTACAGATACGCAGTATTTT. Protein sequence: CSAPGGSFTDTQYF.

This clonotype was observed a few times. In DNA form, the CDR3 reads TGCAGCGTTCAGATCGGCGGAGGCGATGGCTACACCTTC. Translation gives CSVQIGGGDGYTF. This sequence joins TRBV29-1 and TRBJ1-2; D unclear. The CDR3 is 13 amino acids. V was cut by 5 bases and J by 6 bases, with 16 bases left in between. Germline V gives CDR1 SQVTM, CDR2 ANQGSEA.

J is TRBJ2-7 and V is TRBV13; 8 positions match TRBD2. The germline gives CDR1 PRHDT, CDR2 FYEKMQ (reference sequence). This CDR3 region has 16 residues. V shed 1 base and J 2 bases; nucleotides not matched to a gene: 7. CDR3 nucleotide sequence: TGTGCCAGCAGCTTAGAGGCTAGCGGGTACACCTACGAGCAGTACTTC. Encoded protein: CASSLEASGYTYEQYF.

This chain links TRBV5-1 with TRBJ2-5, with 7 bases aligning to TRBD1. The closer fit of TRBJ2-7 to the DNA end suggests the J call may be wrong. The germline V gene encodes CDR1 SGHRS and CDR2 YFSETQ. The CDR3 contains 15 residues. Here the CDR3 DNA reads TGCGCCAGCAGCCTAAGTGACAGGGAAACCTACGAGCAGTACTTC. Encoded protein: CASSLSDRETYEQYF.

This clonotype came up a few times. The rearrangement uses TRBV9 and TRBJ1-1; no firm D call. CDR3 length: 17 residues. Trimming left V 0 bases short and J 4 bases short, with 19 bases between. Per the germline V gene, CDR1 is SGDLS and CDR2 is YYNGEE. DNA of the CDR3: TGTGCCAGCAGCGTAGCTTCTATGAGATCCGGAGGCACTGAAGCTTTCTTT. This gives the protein CASSVASMRSGGTEAFF.

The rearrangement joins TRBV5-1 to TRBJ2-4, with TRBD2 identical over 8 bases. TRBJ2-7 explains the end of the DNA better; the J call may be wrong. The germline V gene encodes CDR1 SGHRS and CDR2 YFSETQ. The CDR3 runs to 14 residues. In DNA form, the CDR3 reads TGCGCCAGCAGCTCTCTTAGCGGGAACGGCGAGCAGTACTTC. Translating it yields CASSSLSGNGEQYF.

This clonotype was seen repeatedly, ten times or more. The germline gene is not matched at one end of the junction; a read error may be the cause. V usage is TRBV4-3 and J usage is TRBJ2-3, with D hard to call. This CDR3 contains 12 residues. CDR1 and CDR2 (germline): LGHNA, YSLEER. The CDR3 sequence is CASSHRTDTQYF. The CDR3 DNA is TGTGCCAGCAGCCACCGCACAGATACGCAGTATTTT.

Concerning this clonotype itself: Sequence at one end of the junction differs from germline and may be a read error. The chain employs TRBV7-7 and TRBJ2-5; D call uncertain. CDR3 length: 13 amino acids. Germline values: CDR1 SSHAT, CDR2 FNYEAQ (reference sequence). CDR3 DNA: TGTGCTAGCAGCTTAATGATGGGGTATGAGCAGTACTTC. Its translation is CASSLMMGYEQYF.

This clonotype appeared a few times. CDR3 sequence reads: CASSPSIGTSTDTQYF. Written as DNA, the CDR3 is TGTGCCAGCAGCCCCAGTATTGGGACTAGCACAGATACGCAGTATTTT. The gene calls are TRBV7-2 and TRBJ2-3; TRBD2 might be the D (6 bases). This CDR3 has 16 residues. V was cut by 5 bases and J by 0 bases, with 15 bases left in between. Germline V gene data show CDR1 as SGHTA and CDR2 as FQGNSA.

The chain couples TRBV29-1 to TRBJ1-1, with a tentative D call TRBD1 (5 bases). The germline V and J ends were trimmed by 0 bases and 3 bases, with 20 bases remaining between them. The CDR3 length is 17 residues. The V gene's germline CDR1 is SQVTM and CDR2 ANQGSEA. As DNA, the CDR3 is TGCAGCGTTGAAGATTTCCCTTACGGGGGGGTATACACTGAAGCTTTCTTT. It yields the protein CSVEDFPYGGVYTEAFF.

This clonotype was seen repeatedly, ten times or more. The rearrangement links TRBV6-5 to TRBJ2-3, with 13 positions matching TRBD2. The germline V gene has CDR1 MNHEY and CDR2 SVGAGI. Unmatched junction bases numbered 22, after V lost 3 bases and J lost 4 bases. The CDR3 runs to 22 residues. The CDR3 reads CASSYGPGRDTSGGALADTQYF. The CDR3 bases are TGTGCCAGCAGTTATGGGCCGGGCAGGGATACTAGCGGGGGGGCACTAGCAGATACGCAGTATTTT.